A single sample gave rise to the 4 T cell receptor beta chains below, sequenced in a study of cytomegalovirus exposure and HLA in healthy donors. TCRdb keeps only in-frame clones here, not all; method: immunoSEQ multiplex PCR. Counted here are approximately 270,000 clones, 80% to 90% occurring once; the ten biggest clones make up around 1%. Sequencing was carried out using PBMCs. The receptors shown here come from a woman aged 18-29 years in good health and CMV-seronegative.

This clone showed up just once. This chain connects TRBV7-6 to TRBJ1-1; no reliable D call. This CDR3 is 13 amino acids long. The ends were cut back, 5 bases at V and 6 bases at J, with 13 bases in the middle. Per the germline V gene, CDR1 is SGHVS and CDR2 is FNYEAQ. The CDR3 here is CASSRREGSEAFF. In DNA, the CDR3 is TGTGCCAGCAGCCGCCGAGAGGGTTCTGAAGCTTTCTTT. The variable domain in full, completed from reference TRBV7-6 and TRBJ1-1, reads GAGVSQSPRYKVTKRGQDVALRCDPISGHVSLYWYRQALGQGPEFLTYFNYEAQQDKSGLPNDRFSAERPEGSISTLTIQRTEQRDSAMYRCASSRREGSEAFFGQGTRLTVV.

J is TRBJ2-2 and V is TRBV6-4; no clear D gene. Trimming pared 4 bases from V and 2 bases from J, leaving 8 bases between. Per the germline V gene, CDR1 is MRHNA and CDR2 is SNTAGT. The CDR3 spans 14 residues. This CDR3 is CASSGQFNTGELFF. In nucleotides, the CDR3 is TGTGCCAGCAGTGGACAATTTAACACCGGGGAGCTGTTTTTT.

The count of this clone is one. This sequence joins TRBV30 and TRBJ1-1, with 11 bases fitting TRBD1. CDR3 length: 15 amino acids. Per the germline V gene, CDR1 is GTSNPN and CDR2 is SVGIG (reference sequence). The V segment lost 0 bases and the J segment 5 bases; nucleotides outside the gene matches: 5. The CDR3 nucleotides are TGTGCCTGGAGTGTAAGGAGGGACAGGGGGACTGAAGCTTTCTTT. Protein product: CAWSVRRDRGTEAFF. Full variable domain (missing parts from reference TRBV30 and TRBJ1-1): SQTIHQWPATLVQPVGSPLSLECTVEGTSNPNLYWYRQAAGRGLQLLFYSVGIGQISSEVPQNLSASRPQDRQFILSSKKLLLSDSGFYLCAWSVRRDRGTEAFFGQGTRLTVV.

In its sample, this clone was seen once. Here the CDR3 reads CASSLVVQGPGTEAFF. In nucleotides, the CDR3 is TGTGCCAGCAGTTTGGTCGTACAGGGTCCGGGCACTGAAGCTTTCTTT. V usage is TRBV28 and J usage is TRBJ1-1, with D possibly matching TRBD1 (6 bases). Germline CDR1 MDHEN, CDR2 SYDVKM. Trimming cost V 3 bases and J 4 bases, with 18 bases left between them. The CDR3 totals 16 residues.